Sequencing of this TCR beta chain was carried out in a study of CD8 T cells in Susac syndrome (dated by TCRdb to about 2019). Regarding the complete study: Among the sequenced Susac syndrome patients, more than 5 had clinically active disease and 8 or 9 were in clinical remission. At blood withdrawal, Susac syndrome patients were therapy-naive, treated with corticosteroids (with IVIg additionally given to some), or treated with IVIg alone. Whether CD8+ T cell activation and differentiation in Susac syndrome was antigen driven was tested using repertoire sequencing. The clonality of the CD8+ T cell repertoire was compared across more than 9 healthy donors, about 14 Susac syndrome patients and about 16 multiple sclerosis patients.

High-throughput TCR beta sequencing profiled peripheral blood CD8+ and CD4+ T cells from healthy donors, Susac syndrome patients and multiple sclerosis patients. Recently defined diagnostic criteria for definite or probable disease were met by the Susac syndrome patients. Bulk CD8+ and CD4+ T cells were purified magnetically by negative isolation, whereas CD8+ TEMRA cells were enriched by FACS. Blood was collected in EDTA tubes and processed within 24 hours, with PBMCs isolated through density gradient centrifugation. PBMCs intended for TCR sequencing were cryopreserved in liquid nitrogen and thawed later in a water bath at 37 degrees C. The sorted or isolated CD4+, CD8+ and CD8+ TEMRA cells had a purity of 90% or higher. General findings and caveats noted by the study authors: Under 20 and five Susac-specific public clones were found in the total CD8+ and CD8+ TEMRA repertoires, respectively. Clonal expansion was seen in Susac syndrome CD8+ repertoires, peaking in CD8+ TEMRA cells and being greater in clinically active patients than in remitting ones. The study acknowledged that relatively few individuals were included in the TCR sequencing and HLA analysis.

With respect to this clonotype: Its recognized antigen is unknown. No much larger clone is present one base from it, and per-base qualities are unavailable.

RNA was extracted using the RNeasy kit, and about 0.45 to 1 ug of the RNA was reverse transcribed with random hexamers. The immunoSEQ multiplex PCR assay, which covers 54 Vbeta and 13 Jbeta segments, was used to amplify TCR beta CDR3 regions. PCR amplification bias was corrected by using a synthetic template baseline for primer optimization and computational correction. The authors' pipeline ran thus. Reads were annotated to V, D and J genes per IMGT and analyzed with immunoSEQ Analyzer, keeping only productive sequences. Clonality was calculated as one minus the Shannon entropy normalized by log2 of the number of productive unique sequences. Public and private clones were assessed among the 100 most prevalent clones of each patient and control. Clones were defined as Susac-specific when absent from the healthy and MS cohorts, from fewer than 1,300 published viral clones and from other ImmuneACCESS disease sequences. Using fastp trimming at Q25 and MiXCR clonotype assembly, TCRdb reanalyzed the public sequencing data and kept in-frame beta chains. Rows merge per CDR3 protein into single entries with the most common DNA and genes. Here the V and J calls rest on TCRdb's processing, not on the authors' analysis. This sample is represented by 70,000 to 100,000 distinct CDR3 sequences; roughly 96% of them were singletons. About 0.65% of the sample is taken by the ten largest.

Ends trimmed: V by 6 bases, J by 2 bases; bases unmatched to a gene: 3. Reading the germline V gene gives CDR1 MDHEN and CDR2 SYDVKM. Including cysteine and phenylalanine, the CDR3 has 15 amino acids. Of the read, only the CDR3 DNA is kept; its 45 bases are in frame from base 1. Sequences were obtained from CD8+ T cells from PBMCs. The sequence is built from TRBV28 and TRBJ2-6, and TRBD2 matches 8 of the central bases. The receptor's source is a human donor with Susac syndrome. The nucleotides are TGTGCCAGCAGCCCCGGGGGGGCTGGGGCCAACGTCCTGACTTTC. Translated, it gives CASSPGGAGANVLTF.